Described below is a single T cell receptor beta chain sequence and its context. Antigen: not known. This entry comes from a study of CD8 T cells in Susac syndrome. Study details: Among the sequenced Susac syndrome patients, roughly six had active disease while eight or nine were in remission. At blood draw, Susac syndrome patients were therapy-naive, on corticosteroids, or on intravenous immunoglobulin alone.

Overall study findings and caveats: The number of Susac-specific public clones found was approximately 17 in total CD8+ repertoires and 4 to 6 in CD8+ TEMRA repertoires.

Roughly 0.45 to 1 ug RNA was reverse transcribed with random hexamers. Amplification of TCR beta CDR3 by immunoSEQ multiplex PCR spanned 54 Vbeta and 13 Jbeta. TCRdb redid the calling of the immunoSEQ multiplex PCR reads with MiXCR, one entry per CDR3 protein. Of roughly 190,000 distinct CDR3 sequences listed, approximately 95% are singletons. The CDR3 runs to 13 residues. The ends were cut back, 0 bases at V and 0 bases at J, with 6 bases in the middle. Germline CDR1 and CDR2: DFQATT and SNEGSKA (reference sequence). Sequenced sample: CD8+ T cells from PBMCs. This chain connects TRBV20-1 to TRBJ2-7; D is uncertain. This TCR came from a human donor with Susac syndrome. CDR3 region: CSARELTSYEQYF. CDR3 nucleotides: TGCAGTGCTAGAGAGCTAACCTCCTACGAGCAGTACTTC.